Shown below are 32 T cell receptor beta chains from a single sample sequenced in a study of persistence of HIV-infected CD4 T cells. These receptors are not linked to any known antigen. The immunoSEQ assay was version 4, run in survey mode. Clones were read by immunoSEQ multiplex PCR, and TCRdb kept only the in-frame ones, dropping some. The sample has roughly 34,000 clones, around 76% seen once; the top ten hold 5% to 7.5%. Cells were stimulated with CMV-infected fibroblast lysates at roughly 10 ug/mL. Memory cells lacking CD40L and CD69 with high CD45RO were sorted. This specimen consisted of CD4+ T cells sorted from PBMCs after roughly 17-hour stimulation, obtained from a patient who received antiretroviral therapy. Receptor source: an adult woman with HIV who was CMV-seropositive.

This clone was seen only a few times. V gene TRBV2 combines with J gene TRBJ1-1; 9 nucleotides align to TRBD1. J lost 5 bases, V lost 4 bases, and 5 bases had no gene match. Germline assignment: CDR1 SNHLY and CDR2 FYNNEI. The CDR3 spans 14 residues. The CDR3 is CASSGGTGRTEAFF. DNA of the CDR3: TGTGCCAGCAGTGGGGGGACAGGGAGAACTGAAGCTTTCTTT.

The chain couples TRBV19 to TRBJ1-5, with D possibly TRBD1 on 5 matching bases. The CDR3 is made up of 16 amino acids. Germline V gene lookup returns CDR1 LNHDA and CDR2 SQIVND (reference sequence). Trimming stripped 3 bases from V and 3 bases from J, with 15 bases between. CDR3 sequence: CASSINVRGFNQPQHF. DNA of the CDR3: TGTGCCAGTAGTATCAATGTTCGGGGGTTCAATCAGCCCCAGCATTTT.

This clone was observed once. This chain connects TRBV25-1 to TRBJ2-7; TRBD1 agrees at 8 bases. The CDR3 covers 15 residues. After removal of 8 bases from V and 3 bases from J, the junction contained 12 bases not matched to a gene. Germline CDR1 reads MGHDK; CDR2 reads SYGVNS. The DNA of the CDR3 is TGTGCCAGCTATCATAAGGACAGGGTTCACTACGAGCAGTACTTC. Its translation is CASYHKDRVHYEQYF.

The chain uses TRBV4-3 and TRBJ1-5; 7 bases fit TRBD1. The CDR3 runs to 15 residues. V shed 1 base, J shed 7 bases, and the junction held 7 bases outside the gene matches. Per germline, CDR1 LGHNA and CDR2 YSLEER. CDR3 region: CASSQGQGREQPQHF. Written as DNA, the CDR3 is TGCGCCAGCAGCCAAGGACAGGGAAGAGAACAGCCCCAGCATTTT.

This rearrangement joins TRBV20-1 to TRBJ2-1; maybe TRBD2 (7 bases). Germline assignment: CDR1 DFQATT and CDR2 SNEGSKA (reference sequence). This CDR3 region has 15 residues. V was trimmed by 3 bases and J by 3 bases, leaving 15 bases between them. This chain's CDR3 is CSASRGAGVYNEQFF. As DNA, the CDR3 is TGCAGTGCTAGTCGGGGGGCGGGAGTCTACAATGAGCAGTTCTTC.

The rearrangement uses TRBV5-4 and TRBJ1-1; no clear D gene. The germline gives CDR1 SGHNT, CDR2 YYREEE (reference sequence). The V gene lost 8 bases and the J gene lost 7 bases, with 12 bases spanning the gap. The CDR3 is made up of 11 amino acids. CDR3 amino acids: CASGPAVEAFF. CDR3 DNA: TGTGCCAGTGGCCCCGCGGTTGAAGCTTTCTTT.

This rearrangement joins TRBV9 to TRBJ2-3, with D unresolved. The CDR3 spans 12 residues. The germline V gene has CDR1 SGDLS and CDR2 YYNGEE. Trimming removed 1 base from V and 6 bases from J, with 6 bases in between. CDR3 loop: CASSVSEDTQYF. CDR3 DNA sequence: TGTGCCAGCAGCGTATCAGAGGATACGCAGTATTTT.

The V and J genes are TRBV27 and TRBJ1-1; D is perhaps TRBD1 (5 bases). The germline gives CDR1 MNHEY, CDR2 SMNVEV (reference sequence). Trimming shortened V by 7 bases and J by 5 bases, and 17 bases separated the two germline ends. The CDR3 has 14 residues. CDR3 in amino acids: CASILRGYKTEAFF. DNA for the CDR3: TGTGCCAGCATACTTAGGGGTTACAAGACTGAAGCTTTCTTT.

This clone was seen a handful of times. J is TRBJ1-1 and V is TRBV4-1; the D is unclear. In germline, CDR1 is MGHRA, CDR2 YSYEKL. The CDR3 has 16 amino acids. The V and J ends lost 3 bases and 6 bases respectively, with 20 bases between them. The CDR3: CASSQVMIRNGAEAFF. Here the CDR3 DNA reads TGCGCCAGCAGCCAGGTGATGATTAGGAACGGCGCTGAAGCTTTCTTT.

This chain links TRBV19 with TRBJ1-4, with 8 nucleotides matching TRBD1. J was trimmed by 3 bases and V by 3 bases; bases with no gene match: 15. From germline, CDR1 is LNHDA and CDR2 SQIVND (reference sequence). The CDR3 has 19 amino acids. DNA for the CDR3: TGTGCCAGTAGTATCCTCGGGGGACAGGTACCCGGGTCTAATGAAAAACTGTTTTTT. Amino acid sequence: CASSILGGQVPGSNEKLFF.

The chain combines TRBV25-1 with TRBJ1-5, with D unresolved. This CDR3 comprises 16 residues. Trimming shortened V by 8 bases and J by 4 bases, and 21 bases separated the two germline ends. Germline V lookup: CDR1 MGHDK, CDR2 SYGVNS. The CDR3 region is CASEGAGRSENQPQHF. As DNA, the CDR3 is TGTGCCAGCGAAGGAGCCGGCAGATCAGAAAATCAGCCCCAGCATTTT. Full variable domain (missing parts from reference TRBV25-1 and TRBJ1-5): EADIYQTPRYLVIGTGKKITLECSQTMGHDKMYWYQQDPGMELHLIHYSYGVNSTEKGDLSSESTVSRIRTEHFPLTLESARPSHTSQYLCASEGAGRSENQPQHFGDGTRLSIL.

The J gene is TRBJ2-5, the V gene TRBV30, with D possibly matching TRBD2 (7 bases). The germline V gene has CDR1 GTSNPN and CDR2 SVGIG (reference sequence). V was clipped by 7 bases and J by 7 bases, with 19 bases between them. This CDR3 is 13 amino acids long. The CDR3 sequence: CALLRGGDGTQYF. The CDR3 bases are TGTGCCTTGCTCAGGGGAGGGGATGGGACCCAGTACTTC.

The rearrangement joins TRBV19 to TRBJ1-2; 7 bases agree with TRBD1. CDR1 and CDR2 from the germline V gene are LNHDA and SQIVND (reference sequence). The CDR3 consists of 11 residues. V dropped 5 bases and J dropped 12; count of bases not matched to a gene: 6. The CDR3, as DNA: TGTGCCAGTAGTCTCGACAGGGTTCACACCTTC. Translated: CASSLDRVHTF.

The V call is TRBV10-3, the J call TRBJ1-2; D gene ambiguous. The V and J ends lost 2 bases and 8 bases respectively, with 15 bases between them. The CDR3 totals 14 residues. Germline assignment: CDR1 ENHRY and CDR2 SYGVKD. This CDR3 reads CAISEIASPGGYTF. For the CDR3, the DNA is TGTGCCATCAGTGAGATAGCGAGCCCAGGAGGCTACACCTTC.

Here the CDR3 reads CASSHIDRGPYNEQFF. The CDR3 DNA is TGCGCCAGCAGCCATATAGACAGGGGGCCCTACAATGAGCAGTTCTTC. The chain is built from TRBV4-1 and TRBJ2-1; 10 bases line up with TRBD1. The CDR3 runs to 16 residues. CDR1 is MGHRA and CDR2 is YSYEKL in the germline V gene. V shed 3 bases, J shed 2 bases, and the junction held 4 bases outside the gene matches.

This chain connects TRBV18 to TRBJ1-2; D is possibly TRBD1 (5 bases). The CDR3 has 15 residues. V was pared by 4 bases and J by 0 bases, with 12 bases between. From germline, CDR1 is KGHSH and CDR2 LQKENI. The CDR3 DNA reads as TGTGCCAGCTCACTATGGACATCATCTAACTATGGCTACACCTTC. Encoded protein: CASSLWTSSNYGYTF.

V is TRBV7-3 and J is TRBJ1-2; D remains ambiguous. The V gene lost 6 bases and the J gene lost 0 bases, with 11 bases spanning the gap. The CDR3 has 14 amino acids. Germline V gives CDR1 SGHTA, CDR2 FQGTGA. The CDR3 spells CASSKSRSNYGYTF. The CDR3 DNA reads as TGTGCCAGCAGTAAATCGCGTTCTAACTATGGCTACACCTTC.

The rearrangement uses TRBV12-5 and TRBJ2-1; 8 bases align to TRBD1. V dropped 6 bases and J dropped 5; count of bases not matched to a gene: 3. Per the germline V gene, CDR1 is LGHNT and CDR2 is FRNRAP. CDR3 length: 13 residues. CDR3 sequence (DNA): TGTGCTAGTGGGGGGACAGGAGACAATGAGCAGTTCTTC. It encodes CASGGTGDNEQFF. Full variable domain (rest looked up from reference TRBV12-5 and TRBJ2-1): DARVTQTPRHKVTEMGQEVTMRCQPILGHNTVFWYRQTMMQGLELLAYFRNRAPLDDSGMPKDRFSAEMPDATLATLKIQPSEPRDSAVYFCASGGTGDNEQFFGPGTRLTVL.

The chain recombines TRBV15 with TRBJ2-7; D might be TRBD1 (6 bases). This CDR3 spans 16 amino acids. Germline assignment: CDR1 LNHNV and CDR2 YYDKDF (reference sequence). V was clipped by 0 bases and J by 2 bases, with 14 bases between them. CDR3 nucleotides: TGTGCCACCAGCAGAGATCTGGGCCAGGGGACCTACGAGCAGTACTTC. Translation: CATSRDLGQGTYEQYF.

This clone has a handful of counts. The chain joins TRBV19 to TRBJ1-1; D is ambiguous. CDR3 length: 13 residues. CDR1 is LNHDA, CDR2 SQIVND, per germline (reference sequence). Trimming cost V 3 bases and J 4 bases, with 9 bases left between them. This CDR3 reads CASSIRVLTEAFF. The CDR3 nucleotides read TGTGCCAGTAGTATCCGAGTCCTCACTGAAGCTTTCTTT.

The chain combines TRBV12-3 or TRBV12-4 with TRBJ1-5; D is ambiguous. The V gene lost 5 bases and the J gene lost 4 bases, with 9 bases spanning the gap. CDR3 length: 13 amino acids. The DNA of the CDR3 is TGTGCCAGCAGTCCCGCGGGGAATCAGCCCCAGCATTTT. Translation: CASSPAGNQPQHF.

The CDR3 bases are TGTGCCAGCAGTTCGGGGGCCCCGAACACTGAAGCTTTCTTT. It codes for CASSSGAPNTEAFF. This sequence joins TRBV28 and TRBJ1-1; a possible D gene is TRBD1 (6 bases). The CDR3 is 14 residues long. From germline, CDR1 is MDHEN and CDR2 SYDVKM. The V and J ends lost 4 bases and 1 base respectively, with 10 bases between them.

The chain uses TRBV7-9 and TRBJ2-3; D uncertain. This CDR3 contains 18 residues. The V gene's germline CDR1 is SEHNR and CDR2 FQNEAQ (reference sequence). The V end was cut by 1 base, the J end by 0 bases, with 17 bases between. Here the CDR3 DNA reads TGTGCCAGCAGCTTAGGTGTGCTCTACGAGTCGAGCACAGATACGCAGTATTTT. Protein sequence: CASSLGVLYESSTDTQYF.

The chain combines TRBV7-9 with TRBJ2-3; 13 bases are a match to TRBD2. The J segment lost 0 bases and the V segment lost 5 bases, leaving 5 bases of the junction unmatched. The CDR3 loop spans 17 amino acids. Germline CDR1 reads SEHNR; CDR2 reads FQNEAQ (reference sequence). The CDR3 spells CASSKRLAGGSTDTQYF. The CDR3 DNA reads TGTGCCAGCAGCAAGCGACTAGCGGGAGGTAGCACAGATACGCAGTATTTT.

V and J are TRBV29-1 and TRBJ1-5, with D possibly TRBD1 on 5 matching bases. V lost 5 bases to trimming and J lost 3 bases, with 14 bases between them. CDR3 length: 14 residues. In germline, CDR1 is SQVTM, CDR2 ANQGSEA. The CDR3 DNA reads as TGCAGCGTTCAGGACACGGGATTCAATCAGCCCCAGCATTTT. Residues: CSVQDTGFNQPQHF.

This chain connects TRBV19 to TRBJ2-6; unclear D gene. Per germline, CDR1 LNHDA and CDR2 SQIVND (reference sequence). The CDR3 contains 17 residues. V lost 9 bases, J lost 0 bases, and 18 bases lay in between. The CDR3 region has the DNA TGTGCCAGCAACCCTTATACAGCCGACTCTGGGGCCAACGTCCTGACTTTC. As protein: CASNPYTADSGANVLTF.

The chain combines TRBV9 with TRBJ2-2, with 8 nucleotides matching TRBD1. Losses at the gene ends were 3 bases for V and 6 bases for J; bases not matched to a gene: 4. The CDR3 extends over 14 amino acids. From germline, CDR1 is SGDLS and CDR2 YYNGEE. CDR3 sequence: CASSADRGAGELFF. The CDR3 DNA is TGTGCCAGCAGCGCAGACAGGGGTGCCGGGGAGCTGTTTTTT.

The chain combines TRBV2 with TRBJ2-1; 14 nucleotides align to TRBD2. After removal of 5 bases from V and 10 bases from J, the junction contained 7 bases not matched to a gene. The CDR3 sequence is 15 residues long. From germline, CDR1 is SNHLY and CDR2 FYNNEI. DNA of the CDR3: TGTGCCAGCAGTTCTCCGGGACTAGCGGGAGACGAGCAGTTCTTC. This translates into CASSSPGLAGDEQFF.

The chain recombines TRBV3-1 (or the pseudogene TRBV3-2) with TRBJ2-2; 8 positions match TRBD2. J lost 6 bases, V lost 0 bases, and 6 bases had no gene match. The CDR3 runs to 16 residues. Germline V lookup: CDR1 LGHDT, CDR2 YNNKEL (reference sequence). CDR3 region: CASSQELAGSAGELFF. CDR3 nucleotide sequence: TGTGCCAGCAGCCAAGAATTAGCGGGAAGCGCCGGGGAGCTGTTTTTT.

The chain carries TRBV6-5 and TRBJ2-1; no clear D. Looked up from germline, CDR1 is MNHEY and CDR2 is SVGAGI. The CDR3 is made up of 13 amino acids. Trimming took 8 bases from V and 4 from J, leaving 12 bases between them. The CDR3 sequence: CASSTQSYNEQFF. The CDR3 bases are TGTGCCAGCTCCACTCAGTCATACAATGAGCAGTTCTTC.

V gene TRBV5-1 combines with J gene TRBJ2-3; 7 bases fit TRBD2. This CDR3 contains 17 residues. Trimming at V came to 4 bases and at J to 0 bases, leaving 11 bases not matched to a gene. Germline CDR1 is SGHRS and CDR2 is YFSETQ. CDR3 DNA sequence: TGCGCCAGCAGCCCCCAGGGCCGTAGCGGGAGCACAGATACGCAGTATTTT. Its protein is CASSPQGRSGSTDTQYF. Drawing the rest from reference TRBV5-1 and TRBJ2-3, the complete variable domain is KAGVTQTPRYLIKTRGQQVTLSCSPISGHRSVSWYQQTPGQGLQFLFEYFSETQRNKGNFPGRFSGRQFSNSRSEMNVSTLELGDSALYLCASSPQGRSGSTDTQYFGPGTRLTVL.

The chain is built from TRBV29-1 and TRBJ1-6, with 8 bases lining up with TRBD1. The germline CDR1 and CDR2 sequences are SQVTM and ANQGSEA. Trimming removed 6 bases from V and 7 bases from J; junction bases left unmatched: 8. The CDR3 is made up of 14 amino acids. CDR3 residues: CSVKFGQGNSPLHF. The CDR3 DNA is TGCAGCGTCAAGTTTGGACAGGGAAATTCACCCCTCCACTTT.